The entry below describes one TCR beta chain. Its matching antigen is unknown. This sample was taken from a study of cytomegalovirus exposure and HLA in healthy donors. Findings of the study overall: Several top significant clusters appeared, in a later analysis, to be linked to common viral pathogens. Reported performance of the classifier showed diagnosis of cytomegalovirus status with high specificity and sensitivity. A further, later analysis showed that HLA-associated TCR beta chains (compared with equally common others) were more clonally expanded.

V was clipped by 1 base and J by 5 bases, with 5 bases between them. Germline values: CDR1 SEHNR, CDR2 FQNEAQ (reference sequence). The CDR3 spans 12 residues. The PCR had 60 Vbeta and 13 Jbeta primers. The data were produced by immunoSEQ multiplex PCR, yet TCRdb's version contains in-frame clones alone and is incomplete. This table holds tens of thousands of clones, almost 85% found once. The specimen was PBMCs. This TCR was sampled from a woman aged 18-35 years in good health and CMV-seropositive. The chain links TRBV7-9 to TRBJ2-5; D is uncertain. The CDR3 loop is CASSLGAETQYF. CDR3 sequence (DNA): TGTGCCAGCAGCTTAGGGGCGGAGACCCAGTACTTC. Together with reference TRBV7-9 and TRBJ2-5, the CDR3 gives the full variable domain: DTGVSQNPRHKITKRGQNVTFRCDPISEHNRLYWYRQTLGQGPEFLTYFQNEAQLEKSRLLSDRFSAERPKGSFSTLEIQRTEQGDSAMYLCASSLGAETQYFGPGTRLLVL.